This is a list of T cell receptor beta chains from one sample in a study of blood T cells in healthy people across ages. One entry per CDR3 protein, called by TCRdb with MiXCR from the 5' RACE reads. The table lists 500,000 to 550,000 distinct CDR3 sequences, under 30% of them singletons. These data were likewise used in another study, on T cells of mothers and their children.

Material for sequencing was blood. The receptors were sampled from a boy between 10 and 17 years old in good health. CDR3s include the opening cysteine and the closing phenylalanine or tryptophan. The D gene is left open where the match is weak. A row's size may be missing; if present it is once, few, many or a size class.

DNA	CDR3	V	J	size	D
TGTGCCAGCAGCCCGACCCTTTTTGGATGGGGCATTTACGAGCAGTACTTC	CASSPTLFGWGIYEQYF	TRBV6-1	TRBJ2-7	NA	NA
TGTGCCAGCGCGGACGGCAATCAGCCCCAGCATTTT	CASADGNQPQHF	TRBV6-6	TRBJ1-5	few	NA
TGTGCCAGCAGCTTAGTGGGGACAGGGCATGAGCAGTTCTTC	CASSLVGTGHEQFF	TRBV7-2	TRBJ2-1	NA	TRBD1
TGCAGTGAACGGCCCAGGGACTCCTACGAGCAGTACTTC	CSERPRDSYEQYF	TRBV20-1	TRBJ2-7	few	NA
TGCAGTGCTGCGGACAGGGGTGGCTACACCTTC	CSAADRGGYTF	TRBV20-1	TRBJ1-2	NA	TRBD1
TGCGCCAGCAGCCAAAACGCACTAGCGGGGGTGGCGTACGAGCAGTACTTC	CASSQNALAGVAYEQYF	TRBV4-3	TRBJ2-7	NA	TRBD2
TGTGCCAGCAGCTCCCGATTCGCTAGCGGGGGGAACACCGGGGAGCTGTTTTTT	CASSSRFASGGNTGELFF	TRBV7-8	TRBJ2-2	few	TRBD2
TGCAGTGCCTCGCGAGGACTAGCCAATGAGCAGTTCTTC	CSASRGLANEQFF	TRBV20-1	TRBJ2-1	NA	TRBD2
TGTGCCAGCAGCTTAGCGGGGGTTCGCTCCTACGAGCAGTACTTC	CASSLAGVRSYEQYF	TRBV7-2	TRBJ2-7	NA	NA
TGCAGTGCTACTTCAAGAGACAGGGAATCCTACAATGAGCAGCTCTTC	CSATSRDRESYNEQLF	TRBV20-1	TRBJ2-1	NA	TRBD1
TGTGCCAGCAGCTCAGTTCGGGGCAAACCCTACAATGAGCAGTTCTTC	CASSSVRGKPYNEQFF	TRBV7-6	TRBJ2-1	NA	NA
TGCAGTGCTAGGCCGACTAGCGGGGTCACAGATACGCAGTATTTT	CSARPTSGVTDTQYF	TRBV20-1	TRBJ2-3	few	TRBD2
TGTGCCAGCAGCGTTACGGGTTACCCGACGAACACCGGGGAGCTGTTTTTT	CASSVTGYPTNTGELFF	TRBV7-3	TRBJ2-2	few	NA
TGTGCCAGCAGTTCTTCCGGGACAGGGGGTTCGACCCAGCATTTT	CASSSSGTGGSTQHF	TRBV6-1	TRBJ1-5	few	TRBD1
TGTGCCAGCAGTTCCAGGACAGGGTCGTTGGCAGATACGCAGTATTTT	CASSSRTGSLADTQYF	TRBV6-5	TRBJ2-3	NA	TRBD1
TGTGCCAGCAGCGGGACTAGCCAGCTGAATGAGCAGTTCTTC	CASSGTSQLNEQFF	TRBV6-2/TRBV6-3	TRBJ2-1	few	TRBD2
TGTGCCAGCAGCTTAGCAAGGGCTTTGATCCTCGAAGAGACCCAGTACTTC	CASSLARALILEETQYF	TRBV7-2	TRBJ2-5	NA	NA
TGTGCCAGCGGGAAACAAGAGACCCAGTACTTC	CASGKQETQYF	TRBV2	TRBJ2-5	few	NA
TGTGCCAGCAGCCAAGGTGAGGGACTGCACACAGATACGCAGTATTTT	CASSQGEGLHTDTQYF	TRBV3-1	TRBJ2-3	few	NA
TGTGCTAGCAGCTTGGGAGCAGGGGGGGATGAGCAGTTCTTC	CASSLGAGGDEQFF	TRBV7-7	TRBJ2-1	NA	NA
TGCAGTGCTAGAGAGACAGGGGGCTTCCCCTATAGCAATCAGCCCCAGCATTTT	CSARETGGFPYSNQPQHF	TRBV20-1	TRBJ1-5	NA	TRBD1
TGTGCCAGCAGCCAAGAACAGCCTAGGGGGCCCTACAATGAGCAGTTCTTC	CASSQEQPRGPYNEQFF	TRBV3-1	TRBJ2-1	NA	TRBD1
TGTGCCATCCGAGAACAGGGAAACAATGAGCAGTTCTTC	CAIREQGNNEQFF	TRBV10-3	TRBJ2-1	few	NA
TGTGCCAGCAGCGCCCAAGGGGGACTTGGGAATGAGCAGTTCTTC	CASSAQGGLGNEQFF	TRBV7-9	TRBJ2-1	few	NA
TGTGCCAGCAGGGGGACCATGACCTACGAGCAGTACTTC	CASRGTMTYEQYF	TRBV27	TRBJ2-7	NA	NA
TGTGCCAGCAGCCCGGGGGGCAGGGGATATGAAGAGACCCAGTACTTC	CASSPGGRGYEETQYF	TRBV5-6	TRBJ2-5	NA	NA
TGCAGCGTTGGGACTAGCGGGTACAATGAGCAGTTCTTC	CSVGTSGYNEQFF	TRBV29-1	TRBJ2-1	few	TRBD2
TGTGCCAGCAGCGTAGATCCCACCCGGAGCTCTGGAAACACCATATATTTT	CASSVDPTRSSGNTIYF	TRBV9	TRBJ1-3	few	NA
TGTGCCAGCAGCTTAGCCATTTGGACTGAAGCTTTCTTT	CASSLAIWTEAFF	TRBV7-9	TRBJ1-1	few	NA
TGTGCCAGTAGGGGTTCCGCGACCTACGAGCAGTACTTC	CASRGSATYEQYF	TRBV19	TRBJ2-7	few	NA
TGTGCCAGCAGTGTGGTAGACGAAGCTTTCTTT	CASSVVDEAFF	TRBV2	TRBJ1-1	few	NA
TGCGCCAGCAGCCAAGTAGGTCGGCGCTACGAGCAGTACTTC	CASSQVGRRYEQYF	TRBV4-1	TRBJ2-7	NA	NA
TGTGCCAGTAGCCAAGGGGACGGTACCGATTTTGGGGAGACCCAGTACTTC	CASSQGDGTDFGETQYF	TRBV3-1	TRBJ2-5	NA	NA
TGTGCCAGCTCCGGAGGCACAGATACGCAGTATTTT	CASSGGTDTQYF	TRBV28	TRBJ2-3	many	NA
TGCGCCAGCAGCCAACAGGGGGCCACTAACTATGGCTACACCTTC	CASSQQGATNYGYTF	TRBV4-3	TRBJ1-2	NA	TRBD1
TGCAGCGCCCGAAGGGGGAGCGGCTACACCTTC	CSARRGSGYTF	TRBV29-1	TRBJ1-2	NA	NA
TGTGCCAGCAGCGGACACACAGGGATCTCTGGAAACACCATATATTTT	CASSGHTGISGNTIYF	TRBV7-2	TRBJ1-3	NA	NA
TGTGCCAGCAGACTGGGACTAGCGGATCCGTACGGAGAGACCCAGTACTTC	CASRLGLADPYGETQYF	TRBV28	TRBJ2-5	NA	TRBD2
TGTGCCAGCAGTTACGGGGGGCTAGGAGACACTGAAGCTTTCTTT	CASSYGGLGDTEAFF	TRBV6-5	TRBJ1-1	NA	NA
TGTGCCAGCAGCTTAGCGGGGCCCGGGGGCAAAAACATTCAGTACTTC	CASSLAGPGGKNIQYF	TRBV7-2	TRBJ2-4	NA	NA
TGTGCCCTGCTAGCGGGGAGCGGGGACATTCAGTACTTC	CALLAGSGDIQYF	TRBV21-1	TRBJ2-4	NA	NA
TGCAGTGCTAGGAATGGGGGGTGGTACCAAGAGACCCAGTACTTC	CSARNGGWYQETQYF	TRBV20-1	TRBJ2-5	few	NA
TGTGCCAGCAGCGTTGGGACAGGCTACACCGGGGAGCTGTTTTTT	CASSVGTGYTGELFF	TRBV7-9	TRBJ2-2	few	TRBD1
TGCAGTGCTAGAGACGGCTGGGGGAGTGAAAAACTGTTTTTT	CSARDGWGSEKLFF	TRBV20-1	TRBJ1-4	NA	NA
TGTGCCAGCAGCTTAGCTATCGGGACAGCTAACTATGGCTACACCTTC	CASSLAIGTANYGYTF	TRBV7-2	TRBJ1-2	many	TRBD1
TGTGCCAGTATGGGGGTGAATCAGCCCCAGCATTTT	CASMGVNQPQHF	TRBV19	TRBJ1-5	few	NA
TGTGCCAGCAGCCAATCCGGTAGGGTTCAAGATACGCAGTATTTT	CASSQSGRVQDTQYF	TRBV3-1	TRBJ2-3	few	NA
TGTGCCAGCAGCACGGGACAGGGGGCCCCCTACGAGCAGTACTTC	CASSTGQGAPYEQYF	TRBV28	TRBJ2-7	few	TRBD1
TGCAGCGTTTATGGAGGAAACACTGAAGCTTTCTTT	CSVYGGNTEAFF	TRBV29-1	TRBJ1-1	few	NA
TGCGCCAGCAGCCAAGATAGGGGAGGACAGGGGAGGACTAATGAAAAACTGTTTTTT	CASSQDRGGQGRTNEKLFF	TRBV4-1	TRBJ1-4	few	TRBD1
TGTGCCAGCAGCTCTTACGGGACTAGCGGCCCCGGGGGGACCGACACCGGGGAGCTGTTTTTT	CASSSYGTSGPGGTDTGELFF	TRBV7-8	TRBJ2-2	NA	TRBD2
TGTGCCAGCACCGGGTGGTACAGGGAGACCGGGGAGCTGTTTTTT	CASTGWYRETGELFF	TRBV21-1	TRBJ2-2	NA	NA
TGTGCCAGCAGACCGCTCCGGGACAGCTCCCAGCAGTACTTC	CASRPLRDSSQQYF	TRBV5-6	TRBJ2-5	few	TRBD1
TGTGCCAGCAGTGATTTGGGTAGTCAGCCCCAGCATTTT	CASSDLGSQPQHF	TRBV6-1	TRBJ1-5	NA	NA
TGTGCCAGCGGCATAGCGGGGTCCCAAGAGACCCAGTACTTC	CASGIAGSQETQYF	TRBV6-6	TRBJ2-5	NA	TRBD2
TGTGCCAGCAGCATACGGCAGGCGGTCCAAGAGACCCAGTACTTC	CASSIRQAVQETQYF	TRBV5-8	TRBJ2-5	few	NA
TGCGCCAGCAGCTTGAAAGTGAACACTGAAGCTTTCTTT	CASSLKVNTEAFF	TRBV5-1	TRBJ1-1	few	NA
TGTGCCAGCAGTTCAGGACAGGGGTGGGGAGAGACCCAGTACTTC	CASSSGQGWGETQYF	TRBV27	TRBJ2-5	few	TRBD1